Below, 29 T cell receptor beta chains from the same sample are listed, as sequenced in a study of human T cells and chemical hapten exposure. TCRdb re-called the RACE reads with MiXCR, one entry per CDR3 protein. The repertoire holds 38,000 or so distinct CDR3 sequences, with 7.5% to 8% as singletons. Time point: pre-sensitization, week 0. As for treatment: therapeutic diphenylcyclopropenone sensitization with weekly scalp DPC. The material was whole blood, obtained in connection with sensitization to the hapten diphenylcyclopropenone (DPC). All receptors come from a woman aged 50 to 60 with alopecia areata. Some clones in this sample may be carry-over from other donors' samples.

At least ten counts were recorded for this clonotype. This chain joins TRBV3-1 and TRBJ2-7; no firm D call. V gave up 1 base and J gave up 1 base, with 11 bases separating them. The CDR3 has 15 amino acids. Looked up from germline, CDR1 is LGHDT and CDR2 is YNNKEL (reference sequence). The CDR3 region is CASSQGPPTSYEQYF. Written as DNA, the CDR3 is TGTGCCAGCAGCCAAGGTCCACCGACGTCCTACGAGCAGTACTTC.

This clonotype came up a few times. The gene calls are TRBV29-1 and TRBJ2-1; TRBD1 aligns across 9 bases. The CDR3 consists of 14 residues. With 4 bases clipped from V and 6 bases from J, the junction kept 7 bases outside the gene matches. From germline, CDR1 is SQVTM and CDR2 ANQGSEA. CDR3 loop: CSVGHGTGSNEQFF. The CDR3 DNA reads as TGCAGCGTTGGCCACGGGACAGGGAGCAATGAGCAGTTCTTC.

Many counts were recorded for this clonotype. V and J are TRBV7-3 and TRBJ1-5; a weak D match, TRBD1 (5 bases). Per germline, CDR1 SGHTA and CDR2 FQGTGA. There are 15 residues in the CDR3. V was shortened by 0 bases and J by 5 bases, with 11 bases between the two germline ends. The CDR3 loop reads CASSLTGRVYQPQHF. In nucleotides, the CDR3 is TGTGCCAGCAGCTTAACGGGCAGGGTCTATCAGCCCCAGCATTTT.

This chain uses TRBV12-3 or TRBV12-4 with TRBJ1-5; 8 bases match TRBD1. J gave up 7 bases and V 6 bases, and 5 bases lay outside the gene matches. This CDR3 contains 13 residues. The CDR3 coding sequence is TGTGCCAGCAGCCAGGGGGCAGGGCAGCCCCAGCATTTT. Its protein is CASSQGAGQPQHF.

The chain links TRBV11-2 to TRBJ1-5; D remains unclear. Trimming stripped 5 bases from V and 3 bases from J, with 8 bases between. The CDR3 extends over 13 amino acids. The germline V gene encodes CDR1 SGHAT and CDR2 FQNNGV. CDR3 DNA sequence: TGTGCCAGCAGCCCTAGCATCAATCAGCCCCAGCATTTT. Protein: CASSPSINQPQHF. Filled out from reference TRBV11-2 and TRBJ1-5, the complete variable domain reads EAGVAQSPRYKIIEKRQSVAFWCNPISGHATLYWYQQILGQGPKLLIQFQNNGVVDDSQLPKDRFSAERLKGVDSTLKIQPAKLEDSAVYLCASSPSINQPQHFGDGTRLSIL.

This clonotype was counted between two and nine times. The CDR3 is CASRPDRGVDQPQHF. CDR3 bases: TGTGCCAGCAGACCCGACAGGGGTGTGGATCAGCCCCAGCATTTT. The genes are TRBV5-7 and TRBJ1-5; TRBD1 agrees at 8 bases. TRBV5-7 is annotated as an ORF whose role is uncertain. CDR3 length: 15 amino acids. V gave up 5 bases and J gave up 5 bases; unmatched junction bases: 9.

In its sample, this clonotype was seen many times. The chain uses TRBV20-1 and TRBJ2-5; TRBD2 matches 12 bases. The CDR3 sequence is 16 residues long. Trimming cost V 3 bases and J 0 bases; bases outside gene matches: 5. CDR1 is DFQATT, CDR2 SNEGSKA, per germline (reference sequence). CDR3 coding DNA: TGCAGTGCTAGGCCCGGACTAGCGGGAAACCAAGAGACCCAGTACTTC. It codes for CSARPGLAGNQETQYF.

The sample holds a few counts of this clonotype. The CDR3 reads CASSNTYEQYF. For the CDR3, the DNA is TGTGCCAGCAGCAATACCTACGAGCAGTACTTC. The chain couples TRBV3-1 to TRBJ2-7; D is undetermined. The germline gives CDR1 LGHDT, CDR2 YNNKEL (reference sequence). The CDR3 extends over 11 amino acids. V lost 5 bases to trimming and J lost 2 bases, with 4 bases between them.

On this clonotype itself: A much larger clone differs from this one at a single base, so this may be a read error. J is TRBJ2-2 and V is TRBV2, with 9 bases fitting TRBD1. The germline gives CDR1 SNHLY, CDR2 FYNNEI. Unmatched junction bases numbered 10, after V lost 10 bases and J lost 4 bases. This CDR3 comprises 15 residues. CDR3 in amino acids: CATPGQGIVTGELFF. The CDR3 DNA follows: TGTGCCACCCCGGGACAGGGAATCGTCACCGGGGAGCTGTTTTTT.

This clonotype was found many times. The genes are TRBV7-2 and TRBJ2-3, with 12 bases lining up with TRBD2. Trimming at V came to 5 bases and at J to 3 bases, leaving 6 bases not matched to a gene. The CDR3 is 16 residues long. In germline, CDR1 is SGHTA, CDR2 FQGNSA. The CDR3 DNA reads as TGTGCCAGCAGCCCGACTAGCGGGAGTCTGACAGATACGCAGTATTTT. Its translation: CASSPTSGSLTDTQYF.

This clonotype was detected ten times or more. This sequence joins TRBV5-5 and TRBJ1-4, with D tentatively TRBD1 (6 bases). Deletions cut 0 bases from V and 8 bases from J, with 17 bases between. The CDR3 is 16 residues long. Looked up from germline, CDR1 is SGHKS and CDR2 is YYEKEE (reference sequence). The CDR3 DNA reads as TGTGCCAGCAGCTTGGCCCCGGACCAGGGGATCGAAAAACTGTTTTTT. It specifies CASSLAPDQGIEKLFF.

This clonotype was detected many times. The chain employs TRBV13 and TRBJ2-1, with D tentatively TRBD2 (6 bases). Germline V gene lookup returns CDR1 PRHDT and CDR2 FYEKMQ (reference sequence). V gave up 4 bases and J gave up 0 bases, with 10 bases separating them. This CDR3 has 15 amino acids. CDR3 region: CASSSSSASYNEQFF. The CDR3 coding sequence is TGTGCCAGCAGCTCGTCTAGCGCCTCCTACAATGAGCAGTTCTTC.

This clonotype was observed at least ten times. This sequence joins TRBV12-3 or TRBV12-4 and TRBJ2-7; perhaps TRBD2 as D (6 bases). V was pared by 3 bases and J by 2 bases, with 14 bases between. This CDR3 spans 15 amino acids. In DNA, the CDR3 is TGTGCCAGCAGTTTCGGGGGACCTCTACCCTACGAGCAGTACTTC. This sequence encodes CASSFGGPLPYEQYF.

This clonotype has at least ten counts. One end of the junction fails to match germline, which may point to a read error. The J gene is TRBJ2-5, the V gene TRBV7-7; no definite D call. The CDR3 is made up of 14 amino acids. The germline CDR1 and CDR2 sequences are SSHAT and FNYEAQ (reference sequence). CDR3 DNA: TGTGCTAGCAGCTTAAGGCTGGCTGGTGGGACCCAGTACTTC. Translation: CASSLRLAGGTQYF.

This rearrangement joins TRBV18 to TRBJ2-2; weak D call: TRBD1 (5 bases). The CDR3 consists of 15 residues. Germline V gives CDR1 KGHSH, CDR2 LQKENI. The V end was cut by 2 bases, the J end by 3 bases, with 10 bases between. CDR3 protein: CASSPFRGDTGELFF. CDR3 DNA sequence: TGTGCCAGCTCACCATTTAGGGGCGACACCGGGGAGCTGTTTTTT.

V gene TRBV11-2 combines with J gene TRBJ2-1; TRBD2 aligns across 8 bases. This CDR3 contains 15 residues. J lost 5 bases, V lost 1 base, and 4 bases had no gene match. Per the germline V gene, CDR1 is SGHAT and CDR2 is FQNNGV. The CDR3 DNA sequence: TGTGCCAGCAGCTTAGGAACTAGCGGAAACAATGAGCAGTTCTTC. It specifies CASSLGTSGNNEQFF.

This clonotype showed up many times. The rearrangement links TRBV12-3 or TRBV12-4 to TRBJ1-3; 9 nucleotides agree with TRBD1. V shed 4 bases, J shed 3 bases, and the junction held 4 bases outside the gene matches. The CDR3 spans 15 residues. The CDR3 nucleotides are TGTGCCAGCAGTTCACAGGGGGCTGGTGGAAACACCATATATTTT. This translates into CASSSQGAGGNTIYF.

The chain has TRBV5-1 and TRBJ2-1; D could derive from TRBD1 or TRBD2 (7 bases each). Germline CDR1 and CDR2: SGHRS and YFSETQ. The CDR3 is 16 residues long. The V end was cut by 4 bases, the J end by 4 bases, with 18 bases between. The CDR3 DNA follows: TGCGCCAGCAGCGCCGGGGAGGGGGCAGCTTACAATGAGCAGTTCTTC. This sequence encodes CASSAGEGAAYNEQFF.

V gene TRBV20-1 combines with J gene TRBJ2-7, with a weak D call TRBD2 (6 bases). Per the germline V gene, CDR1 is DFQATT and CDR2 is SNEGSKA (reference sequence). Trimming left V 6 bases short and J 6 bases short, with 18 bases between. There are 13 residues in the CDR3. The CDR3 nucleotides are TGCAGTGCCTGTGATGGGACTTTCAGCGAGCAGTACTTC. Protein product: CSACDGTFSEQYF.

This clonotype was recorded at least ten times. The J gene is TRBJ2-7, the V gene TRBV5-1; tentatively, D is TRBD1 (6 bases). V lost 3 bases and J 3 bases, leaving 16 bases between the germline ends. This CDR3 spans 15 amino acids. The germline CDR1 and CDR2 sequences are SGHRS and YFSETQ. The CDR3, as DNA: TGCGCCAGCAGCTCTCGGACAGACGGATTCTACGAGCAGTACTTC. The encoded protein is CASSSRTDGFYEQYF. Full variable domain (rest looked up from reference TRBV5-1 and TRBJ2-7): KAGVTQTPRYLIKTRGQQVTLSCSPISGHRSVSWYQQTPGQGLQFLFEYFSETQRNKGNFPGRFSGRQFSNSRSEMNVSTLELGDSALYLCASSSRTDGFYEQYFGPGTRLTVT.

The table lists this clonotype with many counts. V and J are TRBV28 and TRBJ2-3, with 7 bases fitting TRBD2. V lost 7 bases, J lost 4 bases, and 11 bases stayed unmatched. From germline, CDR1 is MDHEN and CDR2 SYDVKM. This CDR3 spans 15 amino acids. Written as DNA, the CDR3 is TGTGCCAGCATCTCTAGGGAGGGCCGGGCAGATACGCAGTATTTT. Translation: CASISREGRADTQYF.

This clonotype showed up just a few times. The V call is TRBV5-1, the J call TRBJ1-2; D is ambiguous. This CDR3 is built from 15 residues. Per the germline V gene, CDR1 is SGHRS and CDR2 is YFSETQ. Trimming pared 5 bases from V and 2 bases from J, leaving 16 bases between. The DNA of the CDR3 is TGCGCCAGCAGAGGAGGAGTGGGTAGCAACTATGGCTACACCTTC. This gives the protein CASRGGVGSNYGYTF. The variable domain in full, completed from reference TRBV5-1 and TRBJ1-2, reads KAGVTQTPRYLIKTRGQQVTLSCSPISGHRSVSWYQQTPGQGLQFLFEYFSETQRNKGNFPGRFSGRQFSNSRSEMNVSTLELGDSALYLCASRGGVGSNYGYTFGSGTRLTVV.

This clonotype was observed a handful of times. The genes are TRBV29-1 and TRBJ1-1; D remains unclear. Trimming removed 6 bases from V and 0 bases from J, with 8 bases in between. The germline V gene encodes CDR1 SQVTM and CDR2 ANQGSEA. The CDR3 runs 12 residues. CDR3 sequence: CSVSHLNTEAFF. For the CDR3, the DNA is TGCAGCGTCTCGCACCTGAACACTGAAGCTTTCTTT.

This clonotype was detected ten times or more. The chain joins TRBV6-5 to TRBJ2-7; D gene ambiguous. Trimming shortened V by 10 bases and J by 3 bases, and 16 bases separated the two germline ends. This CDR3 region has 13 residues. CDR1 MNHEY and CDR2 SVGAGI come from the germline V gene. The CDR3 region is CATTGRTLYEQYF. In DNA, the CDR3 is TGTGCCACCACCGGCAGGACCCTCTACGAGCAGTACTTC.

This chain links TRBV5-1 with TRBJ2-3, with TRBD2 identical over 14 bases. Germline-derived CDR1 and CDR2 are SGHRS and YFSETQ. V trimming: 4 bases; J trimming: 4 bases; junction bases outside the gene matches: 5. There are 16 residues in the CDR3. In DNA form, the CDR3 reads TGCGCCAGCAGCCGGGGACTAGCGGGAGTCGCAGATACGCAGTATTTT. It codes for CASSRGLAGVADTQYF.

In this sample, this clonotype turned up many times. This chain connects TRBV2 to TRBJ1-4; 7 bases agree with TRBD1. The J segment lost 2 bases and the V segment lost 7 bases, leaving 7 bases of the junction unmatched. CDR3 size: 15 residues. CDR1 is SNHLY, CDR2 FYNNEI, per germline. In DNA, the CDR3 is TGTGCCAGCACAAGAGACAGGGCGACTAATGAAAAACTGTTTTTT. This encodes CASTRDRATNEKLFF.

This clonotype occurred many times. The CDR3 nucleotides are TGTGCCAGCCTCCTCCGGGGGTCCGTGGATGGCTACACCTTC. This codes for CASLLRGSVDGYTF. V and J are TRBV6-1 and TRBJ1-2, with a weak D call TRBD1 (5 bases). Deletions cut 8 bases from V and 6 bases from J, with 19 bases between. CDR1 and CDR2 (germline): MNHNS, SASEGT. This CDR3 has 14 residues.

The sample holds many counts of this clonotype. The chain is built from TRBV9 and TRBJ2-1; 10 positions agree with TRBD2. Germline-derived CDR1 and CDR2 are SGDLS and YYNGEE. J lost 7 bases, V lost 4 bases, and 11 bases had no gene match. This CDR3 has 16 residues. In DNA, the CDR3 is TGTGCCAGCAGCCCTCGACTAGCGGGTTTGAAGAATGAGCAGTTCTTC. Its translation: CASSPRLAGLKNEQFF.

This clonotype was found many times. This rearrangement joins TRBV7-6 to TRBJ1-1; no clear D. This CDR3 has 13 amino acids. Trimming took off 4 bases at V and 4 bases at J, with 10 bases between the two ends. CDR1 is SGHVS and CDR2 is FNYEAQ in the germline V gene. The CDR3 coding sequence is TGTGCCAGCAGCTACGGGGTGGTCACTGAAGCTTTCTTT. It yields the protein CASSYGVVTEAFF.